Here is one T cell receptor (beta chain) with its context. Its antigen is not identified. The CDR3 extends over 17 amino acids. V was pared by 1 base and J by 6 bases, with 8 bases of the junction left unmatched. The germline gives CDR1 LGHNA, CDR2 YSLEER. This record belongs to a study of identical twins. Findings of the study overall: Without tracking the same donors, conclusions rested on cross-sectional statistical analysis. Zero-insertion findings could be partly confounded by invariant cells (MAIT and iNKT cells).

From the 5' RACE reads, TCRdb called clonotypes with MiXCR, one entry per CDR3 protein. The sample lists hundreds of thousands of distinct CDR3 sequences, around 8.3% occurring once. Another study also made use of these data, one on yellow fever vaccine responses in identical twins.

Sequenced sample: PBMCs. The chain joins TRBV4-3 to TRBJ2-3; TRBD2 matches at 12 bases. The sequence derives from a woman under 30 in good health. The CDR3 region is CASSQASSGRAGDTQYF. The DNA for the CDR3 is TGCGCCAGCAGCCAAGCCTCTAGCGGGAGGGCCGGGGATACGCAGTATTTT.